The rows below give T cell receptor beta chains drawn from one sample of a study of tumor-infiltrating lymphocytes in primary liver carcinoma. Using its own MiXCR run on the multiplex PCR reads, TCRdb lists one record per CDR3 protein. The data contain 300,000 to 350,000 distinct CDR3 sequences, about 50% of them singletons. Sequenced: peripheral blood. These receptors were obtained from a woman aged 25 to 39 with primary liver carcinoma and hepatitis B virus infection. Both conserved end residues are part of each CDR3. The D gene is left open where the match is weak. Some rows have no size entry. The others give once, few or many, or a class for an expanded clone.

j_gene | abundance | d_gene | v_gene | CDR3nt | CDR3aa
TRBJ2-1 | NA | TRBD2 | TRBV11-1 | TGTGCCAGCAACCAACAGGGACTAGCGGGAGGGCACAATGAGCAGTTCTTC | CASNQQGLAGGHNEQFF
TRBJ2-3 | NA | NA | TRBV5-1 | TGCGCCAGCAGCTTGGGAGGGGACAAACGCACAGATACGCAGTATTTT | CASSLGGDKRTDTQYF
TRBJ2-3 | many | NA | TRBV12-3/TRBV12-4 | TGTGCCATCGCTGCGTCTTCTAGCACAGATACGCAGTATTTT | CAIAASSSTDTQYF
TRBJ1-1 | few | TRBD1 | TRBV7-9 | TGTGCCAGCAGCGGGGACAGCGGTTTGAACACTGAAGCTTTCTTT | CASSGDSGLNTEAFF
TRBJ2-7 | few | TRBD2 | TRBV4-1 | TGCGCCAGCAGCCGACAGGGAACTAGCGGGAGAAGCCACGAGCAGTACTTC | CASSRQGTSGRSHEQYF
TRBJ2-3 | once | NA | TRBV7-9 | TGTACCAGCAGCGACCTTACAGGACCGACCGCAGATACGCAGTATTTT | CTSSDLTGPTADTQYF
TRBJ1-3 | few | NA | TRBV7-9 | TGTGCCAGCAGCTTAGAGGGGTTAGGGGCCGACTCTGGAAACACCATATATTTT | CASSLEGLGADSGNTIYF
TRBJ1-2 | NA | NA | TRBV5-6 | TGTGCCAGCAGCTTGCCTGGGGAGTACTATGGCTACACCTTC | CASSLPGEYYGYTF
TRBJ1-5 | many | NA | TRBV6-2/TRBV6-3 | TGTGCCAGCAGTTACTCGAGAGTAGGGGTTTATCAGCCCCAGCATTTT | CASSYSRVGVYQPQHF
TRBJ2-2 | NA | NA | TRBV4-3 | TGCGCCAGCAGCCCGTCAAAAACGGACACCGGGGAGCTGTTTTTT | CASSPSKTDTGELFF
TRBJ2-6 | NA | TRBD1 | TRBV6-6 | TGTGCCAGCAGTTACGCGGGACAGGGGACAGGGACTGAGGCCAACGTCCTGACTTTC | CASSYAGQGTGTEANVLTF
TRBJ2-1 | many | NA | TRBV29-1 | TGCAGCGTTGAAGATGGGACGGCTAGCCGGTACAATGAGCAGTTCTTC | CSVEDGTASRYNEQFF
TRBJ2-1 | NA | TRBD1 | TRBV14 | TGTGCCAGCAGCCGGGACAGGGGTTCCTACAATGAGCAGTTCTTC | CASSRDRGSYNEQFF
TRBJ1-5 | NA | NA | TRBV5-6 | TGTGTCAGCAGCTTGGCCGCTCAGGGCTTTCAGCCCCAGCATTTT | CVSSLAAQGFQPQHF
TRBJ1-5 | NA | NA | TRBV30 | TGTGCCTGGAGTCCGGCAGGGACTCAGCCCCAGCATTTT | CAWSPAGTQPQHF
TRBJ2-5 | NA | NA | TRBV11-1 | TGTGCCAGCAGTTTTGATGTGACCCATTACTTC | CASSFDVTHYF
TRBJ2-1 | NA | NA | TRBV7-9 | TGTGCCAGCAGCTTTGAAATAGCGACCTACAATGAGCACTTCTTC | CASSFEIATYNEHFF
TRBJ2-1 | NA | TRBD2 | TRBV5-1 | TGCGCCAGCAGCTGGAACCTAGCGGGAGTGGGTAATGAGCAGTTCTTC | CASSWNLAGVGNEQFF
TRBJ2-3 | few | TRBD1 | TRBV28 | TGTGCCAGCAGCGAGACAGGGGCAGATACGCAGTATTTT | CASSETGADTQYF
TRBJ1-1 | once | NA | TRBV6-5 | TGTGCCAACAGTTACTCGCCGGGGGGGGGGGCTGAAGCTTTCTTT | CANSYSPGGGAEAFF
TRBJ2-1 | few | TRBD2 | TRBV12-3/TRBV12-4 | TGTGCCAGCAGCCTAGTGGGCGGGAGTTCCTACAATGAGCAGTTCTTC | CASSLVGGSSYNEQFF
TRBJ2-6 | NA | TRBD1 | TRBV14 | TGTGCCAGCAGCCCCCGGACAGGGGAGCGATCTGGGGCCAACGTCCTGACTTTC | CASSPRTGERSGANVLTF
TRBJ2-3 | once | NA | TRBV11-2 | TGCGCCAGCAGTAACGGCCCGAAGGCAGATACGCAGTATTTT | CASSNGPKADTQYF
TRBJ1-2 | NA | NA | TRBV25-1 | TGTGCCAGCAGTGAATACCTCTCGGGTGTCTATGGCTACACCTTC | CASSEYLSGVYGYTF
TRBJ1-5 | once | NA | TRBV11-2 | TGTGCCAGCAGCCCCACGTCAGGGGTAAATCAGCCCCAGCATTTC | CASSPTSGVNQPQHF
TRBJ2-3 | NA | NA | TRBV5-4 | TGTGTCAGCAGCCGGGGGCGCGCAGATACGCAGTATTTT | CVSSRGRADTQYF
TRBJ2-5 | NA | TRBD2 | TRBV14 | TGTGCCAGCAGCCAAGTTAAAGAACTAGCGCTCCAAGAGACCCAGTACTTC | CASSQVKELALQETQYF
TRBJ2-5 | few | NA | TRBV30 | TGTGCCTGGGGTCAACAGGGTCGGGAGACCCAGTACTTC | CAWGQQGRETQYF
TRBJ2-5 | many | TRBD2 | TRBV29-1 | TGCAGCGTCCGTTTTAGCGGGAGGGAAGAGACCCAGTACTTC | CSVRFSGREETQYF
TRBJ1-5 | NA | NA | TRBV6-1 | TGTGCCAGCAGTGATAACAGGGCTAGCAATCTGCCCCAGCATTTT | CASSDNRASNLPQHF
TRBJ1-2 | many | NA | TRBV6-6 | TGTGCCAGCGACAGAGAAGCTAACTATGGCTACACCTTC | CASDREANYGYTF
TRBJ2-1 | once | TRBD2 | TRBV6-5 | TGTGCCAGGAGGCCGGGACTAGCGGGCCATGAGCAGTCCTTC | CARRPGLAGHEQSF